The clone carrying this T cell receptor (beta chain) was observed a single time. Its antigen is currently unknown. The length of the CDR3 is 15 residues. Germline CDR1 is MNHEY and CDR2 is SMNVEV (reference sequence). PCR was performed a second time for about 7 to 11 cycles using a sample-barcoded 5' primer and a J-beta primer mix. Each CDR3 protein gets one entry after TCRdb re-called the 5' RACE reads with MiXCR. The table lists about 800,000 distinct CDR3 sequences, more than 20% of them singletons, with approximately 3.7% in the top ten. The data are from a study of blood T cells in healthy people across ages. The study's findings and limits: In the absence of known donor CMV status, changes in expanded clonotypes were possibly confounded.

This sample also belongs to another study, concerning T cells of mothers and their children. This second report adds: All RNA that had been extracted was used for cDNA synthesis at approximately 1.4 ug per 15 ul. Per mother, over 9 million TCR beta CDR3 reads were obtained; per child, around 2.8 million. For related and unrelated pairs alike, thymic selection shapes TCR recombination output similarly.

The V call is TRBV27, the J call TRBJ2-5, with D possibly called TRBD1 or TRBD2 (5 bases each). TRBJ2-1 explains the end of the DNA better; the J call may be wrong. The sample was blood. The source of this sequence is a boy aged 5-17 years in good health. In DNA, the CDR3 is TGTGCCAGCAGTTTAGGGCCCCTTGGGGGTGTTGAGCAGTTCTTC. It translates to CASSLGPLGGVEQFF.